The present entry profiles one T cell receptor (beta chain) with its context. Original processing notes: Estimates of nucleated cell counts were drawn from the amplification of reference gene primers. The data were produced by immunoSEQ multiplex PCR, yet TCRdb's version contains in-frame clones alone and is incomplete. Clone size and V and J calls were adopted from that table, with D and trimming inferred from the DNA. The sample carries about 310,000 clones, about nine tenths recorded once. These data come from a study of blood T cell repertoires in COVID-19. Turning to the study itself: The study drew acute and convalescent COVID-19 samples from the United States, Italy and Spain.

Unmatched junction bases numbered 7, after V lost 4 bases and J lost 3 bases. CDR3 length equals 14 residues. Germline loops: CDR1 SGHRS, CDR2 YFSETQ. Sequencing was performed on peripheral blood. V and J are TRBV5-1 and TRBJ2-7; 7 bases fit TRBD1. The sequence came from a man between 50 and 59 years old with active or convalescent COVID-19. CDR3 in amino acids: CASSPRDRNYEQYF. In DNA, the CDR3 is TGCGCCAGCAGCCCCCGGGACAGAAACTACGAGCAGTACTTC.